The rows below give T cell receptor beta chains drawn from one sample of a study of T cells after yellow fever vaccination. TCRdb analysed the 5' RACE reads with MiXCR anew, one entry per CDR3 protein. The top ten clones hold 2.5% to 4% of a sample with about 350,000 distinct CDR3 sequences, approximately 12% of them seen once. The sequencing used CD4+ T cells sorted from PBMCs, collected 15 days after the yellow fever booster vaccination. These receptors were taken from a man between 18 and 35 years old who received the YFV17D yellow fever vaccine. The CDR3 runs from the conserved cysteine through the conserved F or W. Fields, in order: D gene, V gene, clone size, J gene, CDR3 DNA, CDR3 protein. A D gene is named only where the DNA matches it firmly. The listing skips clone size in some rows; elsewhere it reads once, few, many or a size class.

D gene: TRBD2; V gene: TRBV5-1; clone size: few; J gene: TRBJ2-3; CDR3 DNA: TGCGCCAGCAGTCGGGGGGACCGCACAGATACGCAGTATTTT; CDR3 protein: CASSRGDRTDTQYF
D gene: -; V gene: TRBV6-5; clone size: -; J gene: TRBJ2-7; CDR3 DNA: TGTGCCAGCAGACCGTCCGGGGGCTATGTCGAGCAGTACTTC; CDR3 protein: CASRPSGGYVEQYF
D gene: -; V gene: TRBV10-3; clone size: many; J gene: TRBJ2-5; CDR3 DNA: TGTGCCATCAGTGAGTCGGGGGAGACCCAGTACTTC; CDR3 protein: CAISESGETQYF
D gene: TRBD2; V gene: TRBV7-2; clone size: -; J gene: TRBJ2-4; CDR3 DNA: TGTGCCAGCAGCTTAGTGGCTAGCGGGGGGGCGCAGAACATTCAGTACTTC; CDR3 protein: CASSLVASGGAQNIQYF
D gene: -; V gene: TRBV4-2; clone size: -; J gene: TRBJ2-3; CDR3 DNA: TGTGCCAGCAGCCAAGAGGCCAAGACGACAGATACGCAGTATTTT; CDR3 protein: CASSQEAKTTDTQYF
D gene: -; V gene: TRBV7-9; clone size: many; J gene: TRBJ2-7; CDR3 DNA: TGTGCCAGCAGCTTAGCCGACGAGCAGTACTTC; CDR3 protein: CASSLADEQYF
D gene: TRBD2; V gene: TRBV30; clone size: -; J gene: TRBJ2-5; CDR3 DNA: TGTGCCTGGAAACCTTATAGCGGGGGGAATCAAGAGACCCAGTACTTC; CDR3 protein: CAWKPYSGGNQETQYF
D gene: TRBD2; V gene: TRBV12-3/TRBV12-4; clone size: -; J gene: TRBJ2-2; CDR3 DNA: TGTGCCAGCAGTTTATCCGGGAGGCACGGGGAGCTGTTTTTT; CDR3 protein: CASSLSGRHGELFF
D gene: -; V gene: TRBV25-1; clone size: -; J gene: TRBJ2-3; CDR3 DNA: TGTGCCAGCAGCCCAGGCCGCGCCATTACAGATACGCAGTATTTT; CDR3 protein: CASSPGRAITDTQYF
D gene: TRBD2; V gene: TRBV6-4; clone size: -; J gene: TRBJ2-1; CDR3 DNA: TGTGCCAGCAGTACGGGGGGGGACAATGAGCAGTTCTTC; CDR3 protein: CASSTGGDNEQFF
D gene: -; V gene: TRBV7-2; clone size: -; J gene: TRBJ2-5; CDR3 DNA: TGTGCCAGCAGCTTAGGTCGGCAGGGGCGAGAGACCCAGTACTTC; CDR3 protein: CASSLGRQGRETQYF
D gene: -; V gene: TRBV18; clone size: few; J gene: TRBJ2-2; CDR3 DNA: TGTGCCAGCTCACCCAGCCGGAGGAACACCGGGGAGCTGTTTTTT; CDR3 protein: CASSPSRRNTGELFF
D gene: -; V gene: TRBV4-3; clone size: -; J gene: TRBJ1-4; CDR3 DNA: TGCGCCAGCAGCCAAGAGTTAAGGGGGAAACTGTTTTTT; CDR3 protein: CASSQELRGKLFF
D gene: -; V gene: TRBV12-3/TRBV12-4; clone size: few; J gene: TRBJ1-1; CDR3 DNA: TGTGCCAGCAGTGTGGAAGGGGGAAGCGTGAACACTGAAGCTTTCTTT; CDR3 protein: CASSVEGGSVNTEAFF
D gene: -; V gene: TRBV5-6; clone size: -; J gene: TRBJ1-2; CDR3 DNA: TGTGCCAGCAGCTTGCAGGGGCCTGGCTACACCTTC; CDR3 protein: CASSLQGPGYTF
D gene: TRBD2; V gene: TRBV12-3/TRBV12-4; clone size: many; J gene: TRBJ2-2; CDR3 DNA: TGTGCCAGCAGCCCGGGACTAGCGGTGAACACCGGGGAGCTGTTTTTT; CDR3 protein: CASSPGLAVNTGELFF
D gene: TRBD2; V gene: TRBV7-2; clone size: few; J gene: TRBJ2-1; CDR3 DNA: TGTGCCAGCAGCTTAGGGCCCGGGGGGGCTACCCAGTTCTTC; CDR3 protein: CASSLGPGGATQFF
D gene: -; V gene: TRBV20-1; clone size: few; J gene: TRBJ2-5; CDR3 DNA: TGCAGTGCTAATGCGTCAGAGACCCAGTACTTC; CDR3 protein: CSANASETQYF
D gene: TRBD1; V gene: TRBV3-1; clone size: -; J gene: TRBJ1-1; CDR3 DNA: TGTGCCAGCAGCTACGCCTACAGGGGGCAGAGCGCTGAAGCTTTCTTT; CDR3 protein: CASSYAYRGQSAEAFF
D gene: -; V gene: TRBV12-3/TRBV12-4; clone size: many; J gene: TRBJ1-1; CDR3 DNA: TGTGCCAGCAGCGCAGGTTGGGACACTGAAGCTTTCTTT; CDR3 protein: CASSAGWDTEAFF
D gene: TRBD1; V gene: TRBV5-1; clone size: few; J gene: TRBJ2-7; CDR3 DNA: TGCGCCAGCAGCGTACAGGGGGCGCAGGAGCAGTACTTC; CDR3 protein: CASSVQGAQEQYF
D gene: TRBD2; V gene: TRBV3-1; clone size: few; J gene: TRBJ2-5; CDR3 DNA: TGTGCCAGCAGGCGCGGGGGAACCAGGGAGACCCAGTACTTC; CDR3 protein: CASRRGGTRETQYF